A selection of T cell receptor beta chains follows, all from one sample in a study of T-cell memory formation after mild COVID-19. TCRdb redid the calling of the 5' RACE reads with MiXCR, one entry per CDR3 protein. The sample shows just under 550,000 distinct CDR3 sequences, roughly 20% of them seen only once. The sequenced material came from PBMCs or a T cell subset sorted from them (not recorded which). The receptors originated from an adult woman who had mild COVID-19 (a few samples of this study predate the infection). Cell type and time point are not known. Each CDR3 is given with its conserved first and last residue. The order of the fields is CDR3 protein, CDR3 DNA, J gene, D gene, V gene, clone size. The D gene is left open where the match is weak. The listing skips clone size in some rows; elsewhere it reads once, few, many or a size class.

CDR3aa: CASSSDRQGARGYTF
CDR3nt: TGTGCCAGCAGTTCCGATAGACAGGGGGCGCGAGGCTACACCTTC
j_gene: TRBJ1-2
d_gene: TRBD1
v_gene: TRBV6-5
abundance: NA

CDR3aa: CASSQRTGVNEKLFF
CDR3nt: TGTGCCAGCAGCCAACGGACAGGGGTGAATGAAAAACTGTTTTTT
j_gene: TRBJ1-4
d_gene: TRBD1
v_gene: TRBV7-2
abundance: NA

CDR3aa: CASSQRRTDQETQYF
CDR3nt: TGTGCCAGCAGCCAACGACGGACAGATCAAGAGACCCAGTACTTC
j_gene: TRBJ2-5
d_gene: NA
v_gene: TRBV3-1
abundance: few

CDR3aa: CASSYWTGTEAFF
CDR3nt: TGTGCCAGCAGTTACTGGACAGGCACTGAAGCTTTCTTT
j_gene: TRBJ1-1
d_gene: TRBD1
v_gene: TRBV6-2/TRBV6-3
abundance: NA

CDR3aa: CASSRSRTGLVEQYF
CDR3nt: TGTGCCAGCAGCCGGTCGAGGACAGGCCTAGTGGAGCAGTACTTC
j_gene: TRBJ2-7
d_gene: TRBD1
v_gene: TRBV4-2
abundance: NA

CDR3aa: CASSPRLNPGANVLTF
CDR3nt: TGTGCCAGCAGCCCACGACTGAACCCTGGGGCCAACGTCCTGACTTTC
j_gene: TRBJ2-6
d_gene: NA
v_gene: TRBV9
abundance: NA

CDR3aa: CAIRGGTGHVNEQFF
CDR3nt: TGTGCCATCCGAGGCGGGACAGGGCATGTGAATGAGCAGTTCTTC
j_gene: TRBJ2-1
d_gene: TRBD1
v_gene: TRBV7-9
abundance: few

CDR3aa: CASRLMITHEQYF
CDR3nt: TGCGCCAGCAGACTAATGATCACCCACGAGCAGTACTTC
j_gene: TRBJ2-7
d_gene: NA
v_gene: TRBV5-1
abundance: few

CDR3aa: CATSVRDRASDEQFF
CDR3nt: TGTGCCACCAGTGTCCGGGACAGGGCTAGCGATGAGCAGTTCTTC
j_gene: TRBJ2-1
d_gene: TRBD1
v_gene: TRBV24-1
abundance: NA

CDR3aa: CASTPTSGRNEQYF
CDR3nt: TGTGCCAGCACCCCGACTAGCGGGAGGAACGAGCAGTACTTC
j_gene: TRBJ2-7
d_gene: TRBD2
v_gene: TRBV7-9
abundance: few

CDR3aa: CASSQEGFGEQYF
CDR3nt: TGCGCCAGCAGCCAAGAGGGGTTCGGGGAGCAGTACTTC
j_gene: TRBJ2-7
d_gene: NA
v_gene: TRBV4-3
abundance: NA

CDR3aa: CASSLGLAGKETQYF
CDR3nt: TGCGCCAGCAGCTTGGGACTAGCGGGGAAAGAGACCCAGTACTTC
j_gene: TRBJ2-5
d_gene: TRBD2
v_gene: TRBV5-1
abundance: NA

CDR3aa: CSVDRGATGELFF
CDR3nt: TGCAGCGTTGACCGGGGAGCGACCGGGGAGCTGTTTTTT
j_gene: TRBJ2-2
d_gene: NA
v_gene: TRBV29-1
abundance: NA

CDR3aa: CASSFPLMNTEAFF
CDR3nt: TGTGCCAGCAGCTTTCCCTTAATGAACACTGAAGCTTTCTTT
j_gene: TRBJ1-1
d_gene: NA
v_gene: TRBV7-9
abundance: few

CDR3aa: CASREAGGADTQYF
CDR3nt: TGCGCCAGCAGGGAAGCGGGAGGGGCAGATACGCAGTATTTT
j_gene: TRBJ2-3
d_gene: TRBD2
v_gene: TRBV10-2
abundance: NA

CDR3aa: CASSLDYLAGQTDTQYF
CDR3nt: TGTGCCAGCAGCTTAGACTATCTAGCGGGACAAACAGATACGCAGTATTTT
j_gene: TRBJ2-3
d_gene: TRBD2
v_gene: TRBV7-2
abundance: few

CDR3aa: CASRGRTGFDNEQFF
CDR3nt: TGTGCCAGCAGAGGCAGGACAGGATTCGACAATGAGCAGTTCTTC
j_gene: TRBJ2-1
d_gene: TRBD1
v_gene: TRBV6-1
abundance: NA

CDR3aa: CASSGDSPKTEAFF
CDR3nt: TGTGCCAGCAGCGGGGACAGCCCGAAGACTGAAGCTTTCTTT
j_gene: TRBJ1-1
d_gene: TRBD1
v_gene: TRBV12-3/TRBV12-4
abundance: few

CDR3aa: CASSLEKGQMNTEAFF
CDR3nt: TGCGCCAGCAGCTTGGAAAAGGGACAGATGAACACTGAAGCTTTCTTT
j_gene: TRBJ1-1
d_gene: TRBD1
v_gene: TRBV5-1
abundance: NA

CDR3aa: CATSDPSGEDTQYF
CDR3nt: TGTGCCACCAGTGATCCGTCAGGGGAAGATACGCAGTATTTT
j_gene: TRBJ2-3
d_gene: NA
v_gene: TRBV24-1
abundance: many

CDR3aa: CASSLGRIRAETQYF
CDR3nt: TGTGCCAGCAGCCTGGGACGGATTAGGGCAGAGACCCAGTACTTC
j_gene: TRBJ2-5
d_gene: NA
v_gene: TRBV5-6
abundance: few

CDR3aa: CASSQDRDSWYNEQFF
CDR3nt: TGTGCCAGCAGCCAAGATAGAGACAGTTGGTACAATGAGCAGTTCTTC
j_gene: TRBJ2-1
d_gene: NA
v_gene: TRBV3-1
abundance: few

CDR3aa: CASSAPRDRDSYEQYF
CDR3nt: TGTGCCAGCAGCGCCCCCCGGGACAGGGACTCCTACGAGCAGTACTTC
j_gene: TRBJ2-7
d_gene: TRBD1
v_gene: TRBV7-9
abundance: NA

CDR3aa: CASSPVQGAGGYTF
CDR3nt: TGCGCCAGCAGCCCTGTCCAGGGGGCGGGTGGCTACACCTTC
j_gene: TRBJ1-2
d_gene: TRBD1
v_gene: TRBV4-3
abundance: NA

CDR3aa: CASSLRPRGGELFF
CDR3nt: TGTGCCAGCAGCTTGAGACCCCGGGGCGGGGAGCTGTTTTTT
j_gene: TRBJ2-2
d_gene: NA
v_gene: TRBV7-6
abundance: many

CDR3aa: CASSHLTKGPDTQYF
CDR3nt: TGCGCCAGCAGCCACTTGACCAAGGGACCAGATACGCAGTATTTT
j_gene: TRBJ2-3
d_gene: NA
v_gene: TRBV23-1
abundance: NA

CDR3aa: CASLPRRGLAGTSSYNEQFF
CDR3nt: TGTGCCAGCCTACCCCGACGGGGACTAGCGGGTACCAGCTCCTACAATGAGCAGTTCTTC
j_gene: TRBJ2-1
d_gene: TRBD2
v_gene: TRBV7-9
abundance: NA

CDR3aa: CSARKAGNTGELFF
CDR3nt: TGCAGTGCTAGGAAGGCAGGGAACACCGGGGAGCTGTTTTTT
j_gene: TRBJ2-2
d_gene: NA
v_gene: TRBV20-1
abundance: few

CDR3aa: CASSVLGQTEQFF
CDR3nt: TGTGCCAGCAGTGTCCTCGGACAGACCGAGCAGTTCTTC
j_gene: TRBJ2-1
d_gene: NA
v_gene: TRBV6-1
abundance: once

CDR3aa: CASSHDRGGNQPQHF
CDR3nt: TGTGCCAGCAGCCACGACAGGGGTGGAAATCAGCCCCAGCATTTT
j_gene: TRBJ1-5
d_gene: TRBD1
v_gene: TRBV12-3/TRBV12-4
abundance: NA

CDR3aa: CSVYGTGVHEQYF
CDR3nt: TGCAGCGTTTACGGGACAGGGGTCCACGAGCAGTACTTC
j_gene: TRBJ2-7
d_gene: TRBD1
v_gene: TRBV29-1
abundance: NA

CDR3aa: CASSGGAEAFF
CDR3nt: TGTGCCAGCAGTGGGGGGGCTGAAGCTTTCTTT
j_gene: TRBJ1-1
d_gene: NA
v_gene: TRBV25-1
abundance: few

CDR3aa: CASSLGQLDSPLHF
CDR3nt: TGCGCCAGCAGCTTGGGACAGTTAGATTCACCCCTCCACTTT
j_gene: TRBJ1-6
d_gene: NA
v_gene: TRBV5-1
abundance: few

CDR3aa: CASSPSEGPYEQYF
CDR3nt: TGTGCCAGCTCACCCTCGGAAGGCCCCTACGAGCAGTACTTC
j_gene: TRBJ2-7
d_gene: NA
v_gene: TRBV18
abundance: NA

CDR3aa: CASSRQGNFNEKLFF
CDR3nt: TGTGCCAGCAGCCGACAGGGGAATTTTAATGAAAAACTGTTTTTT
j_gene: TRBJ1-4
d_gene: TRBD1
v_gene: TRBV2
abundance: NA

CDR3aa: CASSQDRGLNEKLFF
CDR3nt: TGCGCCAGCAGCCAAGACAGGGGGCTAAATGAAAAACTGTTTTTT
j_gene: TRBJ1-4
d_gene: TRBD1
v_gene: TRBV4-3
abundance: few

CDR3aa: CASSRTGGYQPQHF
CDR3nt: TGTGCCAGCAGCCGGACAGGGGGTTATCAGCCCCAGCATTTT
j_gene: TRBJ1-5
d_gene: TRBD1
v_gene: TRBV5-6
abundance: few

CDR3aa: CASSPTRWDTQYF
CDR3nt: TGTGCCAGCAGTCCCACAAGGTGGGATACGCAGTATTTT
j_gene: TRBJ2-3
d_gene: NA
v_gene: TRBV12-3/TRBV12-4
abundance: NA

CDR3aa: CASSWAPGADTQYF
CDR3nt: TGCGCCAGCAGTTGGGCCCCCGGAGCAGATACGCAGTATTTT
j_gene: TRBJ2-3
d_gene: NA
v_gene: TRBV5-1
abundance: NA

CDR3aa: CSARGPGKGTDTQYF
CDR3nt: TGCAGTGCTAGAGGGCCAGGGAAGGGCACAGATACGCAGTATTTT
j_gene: TRBJ2-3
d_gene: NA
v_gene: TRBV20-1
abundance: once

CDR3aa: CASSYRGGSRETQYF
CDR3nt: TGTGCCAGCAGTTACCGGGGGGGGTCCAGAGAGACCCAGTACTTC
j_gene: TRBJ2-5
d_gene: TRBD2
v_gene: TRBV6-5
abundance: NA